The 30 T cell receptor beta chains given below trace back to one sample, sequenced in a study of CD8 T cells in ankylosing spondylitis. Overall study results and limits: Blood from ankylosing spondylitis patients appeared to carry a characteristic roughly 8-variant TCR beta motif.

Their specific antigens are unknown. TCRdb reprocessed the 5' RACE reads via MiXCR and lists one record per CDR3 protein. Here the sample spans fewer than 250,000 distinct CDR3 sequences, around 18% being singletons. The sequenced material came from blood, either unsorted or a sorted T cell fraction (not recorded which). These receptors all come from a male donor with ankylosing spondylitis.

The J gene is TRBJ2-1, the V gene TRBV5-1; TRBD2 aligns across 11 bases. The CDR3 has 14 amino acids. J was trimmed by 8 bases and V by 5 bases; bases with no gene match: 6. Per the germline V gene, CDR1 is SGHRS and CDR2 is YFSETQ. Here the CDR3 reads CASRPGLAADEQFF. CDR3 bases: TGCGCCAGCAGACCGGGACTAGCGGCTGATGAGCAGTTCTTC.

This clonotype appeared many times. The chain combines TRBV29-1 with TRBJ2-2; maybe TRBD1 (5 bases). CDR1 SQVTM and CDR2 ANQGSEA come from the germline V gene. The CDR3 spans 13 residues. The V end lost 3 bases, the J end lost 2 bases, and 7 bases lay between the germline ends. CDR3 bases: TGCAGCGTTGAGACAGTAAACACCGGGGAGCTGTTTTTT. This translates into CSVETVNTGELFF.

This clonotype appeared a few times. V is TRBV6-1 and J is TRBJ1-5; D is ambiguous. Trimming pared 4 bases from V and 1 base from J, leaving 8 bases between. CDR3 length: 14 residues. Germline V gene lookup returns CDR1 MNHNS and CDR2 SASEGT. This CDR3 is CASSGVGSNQPQHF. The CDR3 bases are TGTGCCAGCAGTGGGGTGGGAAGCAATCAGCCCCAGCATTTT.

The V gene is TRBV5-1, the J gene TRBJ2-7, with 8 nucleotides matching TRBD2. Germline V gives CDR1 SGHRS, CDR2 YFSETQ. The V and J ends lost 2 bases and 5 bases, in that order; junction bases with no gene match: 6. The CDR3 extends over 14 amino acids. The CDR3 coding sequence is TGCGCCAGCAGCTTTGGACTAGCTCCCCACGAGCAGTACTTC. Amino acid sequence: CASSFGLAPHEQYF.

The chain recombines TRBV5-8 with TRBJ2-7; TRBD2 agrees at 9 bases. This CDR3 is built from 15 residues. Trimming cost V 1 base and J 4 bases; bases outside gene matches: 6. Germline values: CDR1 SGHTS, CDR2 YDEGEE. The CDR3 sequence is CASSLSGGLAYEQYF. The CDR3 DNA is TGTGCCAGCAGCTTGAGTGGGGGACTAGCTTACGAGCAGTACTTC.

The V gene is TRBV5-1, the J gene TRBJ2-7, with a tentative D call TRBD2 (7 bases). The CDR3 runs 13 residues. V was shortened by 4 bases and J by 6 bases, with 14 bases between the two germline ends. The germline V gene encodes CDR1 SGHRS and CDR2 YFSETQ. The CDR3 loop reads CASSLHGGPEQYF. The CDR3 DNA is TGCGCCAGCAGCCTCCACGGGGGGCCCGAGCAGTACTTC. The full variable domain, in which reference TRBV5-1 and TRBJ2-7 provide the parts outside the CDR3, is KAGVTQTPRYLIKTRGQQVTLSCSPISGHRSVSWYQQTPGQGLQFLFEYFSETQRNKGNFPGRFSGRQFSNSRSEMNVSTLELGDSALYLCASSLHGGPEQYFGPGTRLTVT.

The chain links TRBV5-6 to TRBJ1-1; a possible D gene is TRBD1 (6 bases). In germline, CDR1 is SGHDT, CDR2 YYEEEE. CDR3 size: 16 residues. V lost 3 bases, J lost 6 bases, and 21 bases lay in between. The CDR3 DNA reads TGTGCCAGCAGCTGGGGGCGGGGGGAGGCGTTCCCTGAAGCTTTCTTT. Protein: CASSWGRGEAFPEAFF.

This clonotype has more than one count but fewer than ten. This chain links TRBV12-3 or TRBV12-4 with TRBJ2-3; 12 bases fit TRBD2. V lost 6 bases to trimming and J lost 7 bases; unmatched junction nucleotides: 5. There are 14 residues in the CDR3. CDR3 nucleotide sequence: TGTGCCAGCAGCCATGGACTAGCGGGGAATACGCAGTATTTT. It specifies CASSHGLAGNTQYF.

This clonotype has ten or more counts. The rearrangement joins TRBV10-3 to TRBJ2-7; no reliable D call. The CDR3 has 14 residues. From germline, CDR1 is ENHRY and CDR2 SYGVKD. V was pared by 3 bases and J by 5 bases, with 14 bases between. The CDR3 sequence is CAISDELAPDEQYF. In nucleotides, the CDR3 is TGTGCCATCAGTGACGAGCTGGCCCCGGACGAGCAGTACTTC.

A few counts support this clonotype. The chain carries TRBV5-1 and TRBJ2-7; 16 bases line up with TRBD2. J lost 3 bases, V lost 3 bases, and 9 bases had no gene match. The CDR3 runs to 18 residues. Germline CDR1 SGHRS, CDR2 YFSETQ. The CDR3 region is CASSSPGLAGGPDYEQYF. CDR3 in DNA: TGCGCCAGCAGCTCACCGGGACTAGCGGGAGGGCCCGACTACGAGCAGTACTTC.

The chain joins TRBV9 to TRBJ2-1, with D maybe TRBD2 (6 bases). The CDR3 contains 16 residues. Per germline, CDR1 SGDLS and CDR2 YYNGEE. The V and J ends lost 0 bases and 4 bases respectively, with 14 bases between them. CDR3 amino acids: CASSVGSGLGYNEQFF. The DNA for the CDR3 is TGTGCCAGCAGCGTAGGGTCGGGACTTGGATACAATGAGCAGTTCTTC.

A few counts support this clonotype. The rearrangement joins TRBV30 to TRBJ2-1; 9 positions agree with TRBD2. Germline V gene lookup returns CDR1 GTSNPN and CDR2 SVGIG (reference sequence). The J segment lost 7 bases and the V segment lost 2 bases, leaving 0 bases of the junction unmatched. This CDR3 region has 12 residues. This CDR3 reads CAWSTSGNEQFF. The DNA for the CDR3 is TGTGCCTGGAGTACTAGCGGGAATGAGCAGTTCTTC.

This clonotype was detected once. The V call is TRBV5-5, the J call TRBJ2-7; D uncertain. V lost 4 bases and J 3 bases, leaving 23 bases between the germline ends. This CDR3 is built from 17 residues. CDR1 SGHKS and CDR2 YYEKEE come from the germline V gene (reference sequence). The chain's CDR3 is CASSNHFDRSLDYEQYF. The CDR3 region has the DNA TGTGCCAGCAGCAACCATTTCGACCGGTCCCTCGACTACGAGCAGTACTTC.

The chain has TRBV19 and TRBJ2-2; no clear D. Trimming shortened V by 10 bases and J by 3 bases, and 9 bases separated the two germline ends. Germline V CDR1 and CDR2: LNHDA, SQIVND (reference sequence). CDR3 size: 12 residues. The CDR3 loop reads CATKHDTGELFF. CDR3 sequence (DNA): TGTGCCACCAAACATGACACCGGGGAGCTGTTTTTT. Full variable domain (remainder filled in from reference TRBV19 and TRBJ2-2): DGGITQSPKYLFRKEGQNVTLSCEQNLNHDAMYWYRQDPGQGLRLIYYSQIVNDFQKGDIAEGYSVSREKKESFPLTVTSAQKNPTAFYLCATKHDTGELFFGEGSRLTVL.

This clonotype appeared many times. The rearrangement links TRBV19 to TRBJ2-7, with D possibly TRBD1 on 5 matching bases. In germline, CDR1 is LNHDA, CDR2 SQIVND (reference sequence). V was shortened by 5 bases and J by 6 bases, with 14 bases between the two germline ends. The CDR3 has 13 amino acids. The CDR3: CASSWGREGEQYF. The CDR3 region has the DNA TGTGCCAGTAGTTGGGGCAGGGAAGGCGAGCAGTACTTC.

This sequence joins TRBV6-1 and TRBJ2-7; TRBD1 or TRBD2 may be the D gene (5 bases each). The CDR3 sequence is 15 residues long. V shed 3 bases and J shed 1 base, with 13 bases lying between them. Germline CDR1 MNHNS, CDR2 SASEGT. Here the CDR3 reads CASSEIRGKSYEQYF. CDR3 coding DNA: TGTGCCAGCAGTGAGATACGGGGCAAATCCTACGAGCAGTACTTC.

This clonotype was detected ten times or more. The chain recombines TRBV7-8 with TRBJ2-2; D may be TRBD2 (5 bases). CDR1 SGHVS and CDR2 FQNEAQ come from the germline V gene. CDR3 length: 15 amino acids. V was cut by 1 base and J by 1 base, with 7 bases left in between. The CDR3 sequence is CASSLGGKNTGELFF. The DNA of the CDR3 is TGTGCCAGCAGCTTAGGAGGGAAGAACACCGGGGAGCTGTTTTTT.

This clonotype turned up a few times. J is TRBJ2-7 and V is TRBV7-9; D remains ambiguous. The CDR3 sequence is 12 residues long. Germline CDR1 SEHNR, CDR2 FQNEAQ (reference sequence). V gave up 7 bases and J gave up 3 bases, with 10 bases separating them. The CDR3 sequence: CASIGQLYEQYF. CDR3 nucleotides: TGTGCCAGCATCGGGCAGCTCTACGAGCAGTACTTC.

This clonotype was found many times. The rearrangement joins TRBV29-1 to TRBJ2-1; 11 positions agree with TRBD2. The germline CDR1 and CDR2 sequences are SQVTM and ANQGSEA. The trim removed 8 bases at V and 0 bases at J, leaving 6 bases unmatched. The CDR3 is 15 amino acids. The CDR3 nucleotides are TGCAGCCAAACGACTAGCGGGATCTCCTACAATGAGCAGTTCTTC. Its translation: CSQTTSGISYNEQFF.

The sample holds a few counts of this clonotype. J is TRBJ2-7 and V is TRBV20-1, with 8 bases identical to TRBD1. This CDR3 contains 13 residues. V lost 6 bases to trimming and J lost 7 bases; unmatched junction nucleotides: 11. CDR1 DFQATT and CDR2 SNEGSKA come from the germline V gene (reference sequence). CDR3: CSARTGYPWEQYF. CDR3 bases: TGCAGTGCCAGGACAGGGTACCCCTGGGAGCAGTACTTC.

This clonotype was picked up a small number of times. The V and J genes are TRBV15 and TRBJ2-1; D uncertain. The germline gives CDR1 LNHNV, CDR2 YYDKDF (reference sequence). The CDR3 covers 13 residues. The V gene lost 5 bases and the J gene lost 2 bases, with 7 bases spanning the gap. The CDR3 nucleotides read TGTGCCACCAGCCCGGAAACCTACAATGAGCAGTTCTTC. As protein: CATSPETYNEQFF.

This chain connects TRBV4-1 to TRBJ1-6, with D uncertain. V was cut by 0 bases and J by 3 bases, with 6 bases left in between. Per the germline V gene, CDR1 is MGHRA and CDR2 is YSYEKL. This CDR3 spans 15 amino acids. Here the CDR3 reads CASSQEDGYNSPLHF. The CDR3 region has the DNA TGCGCCAGCAGCCAAGAAGACGGCTATAATTCACCCCTCCACTTT.

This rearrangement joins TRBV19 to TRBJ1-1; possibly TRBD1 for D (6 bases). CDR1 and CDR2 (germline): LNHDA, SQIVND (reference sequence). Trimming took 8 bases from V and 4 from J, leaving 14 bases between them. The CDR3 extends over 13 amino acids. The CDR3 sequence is CASQRGIFTEAFF. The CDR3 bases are TGTGCCAGTCAAAGGGGGATATTCACTGAAGCTTTCTTT.

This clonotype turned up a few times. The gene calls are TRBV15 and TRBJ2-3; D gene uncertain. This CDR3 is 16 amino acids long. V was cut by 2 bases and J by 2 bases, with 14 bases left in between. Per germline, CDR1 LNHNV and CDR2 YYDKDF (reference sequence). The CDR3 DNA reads TGTGCCACCAGCAGAAATTCCGACCTAACCACAGATACGCAGTATTTT. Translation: CATSRNSDLTTDTQYF.

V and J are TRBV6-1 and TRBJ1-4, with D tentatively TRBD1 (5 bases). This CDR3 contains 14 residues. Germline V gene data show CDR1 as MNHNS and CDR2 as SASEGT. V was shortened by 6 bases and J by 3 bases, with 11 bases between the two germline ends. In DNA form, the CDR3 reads TGTGCCAGCAGATCACCGGGACCTAATGAAAAACTGTTTTTT. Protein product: CASRSPGPNEKLFF.

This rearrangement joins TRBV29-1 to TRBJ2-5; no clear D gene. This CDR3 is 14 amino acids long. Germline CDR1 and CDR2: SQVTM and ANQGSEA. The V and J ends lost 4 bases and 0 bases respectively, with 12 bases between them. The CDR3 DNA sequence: TGCAGCGTTGTATCCCCAGCGTACCAAGAGACCCAGTACTTC. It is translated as CSVVSPAYQETQYF.

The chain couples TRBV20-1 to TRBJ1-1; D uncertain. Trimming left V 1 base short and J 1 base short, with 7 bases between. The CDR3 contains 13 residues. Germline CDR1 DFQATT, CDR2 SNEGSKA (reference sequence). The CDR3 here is CSARVLGNTEAFF. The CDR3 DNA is TGCAGTGCTAGAGTCTTGGGGAACACTGAAGCTTTCTTT.

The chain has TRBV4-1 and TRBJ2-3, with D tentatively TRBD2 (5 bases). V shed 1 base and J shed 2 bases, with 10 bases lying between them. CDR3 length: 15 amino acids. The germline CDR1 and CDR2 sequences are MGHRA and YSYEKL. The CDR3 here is CASSQVPSPTDTQYF. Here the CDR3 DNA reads TGCGCCAGCAGCCAAGTCCCTAGCCCCACAGATACGCAGTATTTT.

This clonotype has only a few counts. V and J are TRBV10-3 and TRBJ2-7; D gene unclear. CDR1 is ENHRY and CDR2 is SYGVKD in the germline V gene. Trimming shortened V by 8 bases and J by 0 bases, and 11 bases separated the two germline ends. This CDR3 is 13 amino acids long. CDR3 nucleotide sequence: TGTGCCATCGAGGCTGAGAGCTCCTACGAGCAGTACTTC. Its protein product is CAIEAESSYEQYF.

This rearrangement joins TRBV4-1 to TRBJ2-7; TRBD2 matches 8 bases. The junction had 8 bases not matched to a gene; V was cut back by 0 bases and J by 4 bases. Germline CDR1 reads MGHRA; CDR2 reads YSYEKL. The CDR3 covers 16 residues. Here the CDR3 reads CASSQDTSGFIYEQYF. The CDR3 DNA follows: TGCGCCAGCAGCCAAGATACTAGCGGATTTATTTACGAGCAGTACTTC.